This entry is about one TCR beta chain. The data are from a study of cytomegalovirus exposure and HLA in healthy donors. Researchers ran the PCR with 60 Vbeta and 13 Jbeta primers. Sequencing was performed with immunoSEQ multiplex PCR; in TCRdb, only in-frame clones are kept and a portion is missing. The sample records around 140,000 clones, 75% to 90% being singletons. CDR3 length: 14 residues. V gene TRBV21-1 combines with J gene TRBJ1-1; the table's D gene call, TRBD1, was not cross checked with the DNA. TRBV21-1 is annotated as a pseudogene. The sequence was collected from a woman aged 25 to 45 in good health and CMV-seronegative. Input material: PBMCs. CDR3 in DNA: TGTGCCAGCAGCAAAAAGGGGCTGAACACTGAAGCTTTCTTT. It specifies CASSKKGLNTEAFF.